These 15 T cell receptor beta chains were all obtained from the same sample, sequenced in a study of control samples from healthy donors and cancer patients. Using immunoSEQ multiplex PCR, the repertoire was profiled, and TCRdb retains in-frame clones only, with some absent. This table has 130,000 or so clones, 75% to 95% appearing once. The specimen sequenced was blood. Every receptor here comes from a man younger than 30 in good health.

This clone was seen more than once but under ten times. The chain's CDR3 is CAWSVGTGGFQPQHF. CDR3 DNA sequence: TGTGCCTGGAGTGTAGGGACAGGGGGCTTTCAGCCCCAGCATTTT. V is TRBV30 and J is TRBJ1-5, with 12 bases identical to TRBD1. V was pared by 0 bases and J by 6 bases, with 3 bases of the junction left unmatched. The CDR3 is 15 amino acids. Looked up from germline, CDR1 is GTSNPN and CDR2 is SVGIG (reference sequence).

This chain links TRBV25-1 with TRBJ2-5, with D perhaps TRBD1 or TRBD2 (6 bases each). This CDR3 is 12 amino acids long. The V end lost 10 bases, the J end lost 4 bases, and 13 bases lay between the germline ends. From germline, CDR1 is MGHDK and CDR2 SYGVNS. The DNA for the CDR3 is TGTGCCACTCAGGGGCGGGGAGAGACCCAGTACTTC. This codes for CATQGRGETQYF.

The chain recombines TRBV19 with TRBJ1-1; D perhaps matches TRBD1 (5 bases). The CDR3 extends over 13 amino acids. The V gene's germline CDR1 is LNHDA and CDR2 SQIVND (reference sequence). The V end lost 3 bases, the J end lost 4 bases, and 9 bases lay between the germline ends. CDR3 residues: CASSIGGSTEAFF. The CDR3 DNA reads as TGTGCCAGTAGTATTGGGGGGAGCACTGAAGCTTTCTTT.

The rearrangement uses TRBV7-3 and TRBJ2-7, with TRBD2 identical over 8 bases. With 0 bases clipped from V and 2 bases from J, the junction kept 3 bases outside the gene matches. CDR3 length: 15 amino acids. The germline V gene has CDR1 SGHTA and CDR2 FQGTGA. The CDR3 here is CASSLTRGEPYEQYF. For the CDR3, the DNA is TGTGCCAGCAGCTTAACGCGGGGGGAACCCTACGAGCAGTACTTC.

DNA for the CDR3: TGTGCCATCTCCCGGGGAGGGAGTGGTGGCTACACCTTC. The encoded protein is CAISRGGSGGYTF. The chain couples TRBV6-6 to TRBJ1-2; D not certain. Trimming pared 10 bases from V and 7 bases from J, leaving 19 bases between. Germline V lookup: CDR1 MNHNY, CDR2 SVGAGI (reference sequence). The CDR3 contains 13 residues.

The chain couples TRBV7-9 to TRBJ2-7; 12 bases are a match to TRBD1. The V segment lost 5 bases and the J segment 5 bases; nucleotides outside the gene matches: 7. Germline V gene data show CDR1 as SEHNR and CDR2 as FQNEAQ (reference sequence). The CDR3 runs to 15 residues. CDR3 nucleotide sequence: TGTGCCAGCAGCCCCCCGGGGACAGGGGGCGACGAGCAGTACTTC. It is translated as CASSPPGTGGDEQYF.

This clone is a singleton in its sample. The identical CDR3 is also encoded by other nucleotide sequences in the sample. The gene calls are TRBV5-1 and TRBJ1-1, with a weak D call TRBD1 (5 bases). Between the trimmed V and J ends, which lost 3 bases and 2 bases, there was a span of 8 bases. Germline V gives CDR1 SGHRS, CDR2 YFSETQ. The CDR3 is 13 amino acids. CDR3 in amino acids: CASSSQGNTEAFF. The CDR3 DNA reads TGCGCCAGCAGCTCCCAGGGTAACACTGAAGCTTTCTTT.

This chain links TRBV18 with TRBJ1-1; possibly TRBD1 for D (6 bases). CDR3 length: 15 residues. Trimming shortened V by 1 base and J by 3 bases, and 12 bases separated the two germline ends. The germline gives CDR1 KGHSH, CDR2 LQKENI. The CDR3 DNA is TGTGCCAGCTCACCACTCGGGGGGGCCGACACTGAAGCTTTCTTT. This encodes CASSPLGGADTEAFF.

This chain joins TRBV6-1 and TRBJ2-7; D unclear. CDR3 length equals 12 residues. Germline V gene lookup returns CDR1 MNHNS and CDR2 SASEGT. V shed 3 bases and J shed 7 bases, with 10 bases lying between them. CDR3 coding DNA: TGTGCCAGCAGTGATTCGCCGCCGGAGCAGTACTTC. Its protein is CASSDSPPEQYF.

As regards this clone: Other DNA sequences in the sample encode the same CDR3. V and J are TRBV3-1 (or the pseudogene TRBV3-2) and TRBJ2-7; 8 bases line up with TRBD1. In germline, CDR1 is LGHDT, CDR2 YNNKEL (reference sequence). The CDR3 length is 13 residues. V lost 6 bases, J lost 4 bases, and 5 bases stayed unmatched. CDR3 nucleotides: TGTGCCAGCAGTCGGACAGGGCCATACGAGCAGTACTTC. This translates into CASSRTGPYEQYF.

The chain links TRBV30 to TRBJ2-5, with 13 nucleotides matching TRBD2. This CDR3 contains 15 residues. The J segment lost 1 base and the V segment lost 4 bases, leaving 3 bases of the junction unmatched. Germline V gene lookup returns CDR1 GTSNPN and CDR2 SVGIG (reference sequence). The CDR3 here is CAWKRLAGGQETQYF. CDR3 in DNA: TGTGCCTGGAAGAGACTAGCGGGGGGCCAAGAGACCCAGTACTTC. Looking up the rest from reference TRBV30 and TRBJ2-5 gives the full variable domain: SQTIHQWPATLVQPVGSPLSLECTVEGTSNPNLYWYRQAAGRGLQLLFYSVGIGQISSEVPQNLSASRPQDRQFILSSKKLLLSDSGFYLCAWKRLAGGQETQYFGPGTRLLVL.

CDR3 residues: CASSVDWTGAGNTIYF. The DNA of the CDR3 is TGTGCCAGCAGCGTAGATTGGACAGGGGCTGGAAACACCATATATTTT. This chain links TRBV9 with TRBJ1-3; TRBD1 agrees at 9 bases. The CDR3 contains 16 residues. Germline V CDR1 and CDR2: SGDLS, YYNGEE. The ends lost 0 bases at V and 2 bases at J; junction bases unmatched: 3.

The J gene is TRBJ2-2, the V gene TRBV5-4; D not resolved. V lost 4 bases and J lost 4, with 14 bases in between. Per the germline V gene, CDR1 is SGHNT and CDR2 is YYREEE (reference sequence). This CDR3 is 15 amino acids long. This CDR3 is CASSVGSSFTGELFF. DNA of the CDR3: TGTGCCAGCAGCGTAGGGTCCAGCTTCACCGGGGAGCTGTTTTTT.

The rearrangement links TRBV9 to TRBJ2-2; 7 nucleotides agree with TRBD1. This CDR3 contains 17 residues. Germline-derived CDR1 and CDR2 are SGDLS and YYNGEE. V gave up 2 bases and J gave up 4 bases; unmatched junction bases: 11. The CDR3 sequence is CASSVRQGGGSTGELFF. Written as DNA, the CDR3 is TGTGCCAGCAGCGTTAGACAGGGCGGAGGTTCCACCGGGGAGCTGTTTTTT.

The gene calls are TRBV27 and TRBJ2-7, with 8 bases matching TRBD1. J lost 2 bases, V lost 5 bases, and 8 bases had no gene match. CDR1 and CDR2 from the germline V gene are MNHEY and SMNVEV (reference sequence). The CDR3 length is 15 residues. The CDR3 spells CASSLHRTGTYEQYF. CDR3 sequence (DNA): TGTGCCAGCAGTCTCCATCGGACAGGGACCTACGAGCAGTACTTC.